These T cell receptor beta chains were read from a single sample in a study of CD8 T cells in Susac syndrome. TCRdb reanalysed the immunoSEQ multiplex PCR reads using MiXCR and keeps one entry per CDR3 protein. The data hold fewer than 150,000 distinct CDR3 sequences, with 94% observed a single time. Sequenced sample: CD8+ T cells from PBMCs. These receptors all stem from a human donor in good health. CDR3s include the opening cysteine and the closing phenylalanine or tryptophan.

V gene | CDR3 protein
TRBV27 | CASSLVAEHNEQFF
TRBV20-1 | CSARAPRSYEQYF
TRBV19 | CASSIGLAPTYEQYF
TRBV29-1 | CSVVYNEQFF
TRBV30 | CAWSPGHEQFF
TRBV12-3/TRBV12-4 | CASSGALQETQYF
TRBV20-1 | CSGQAIYNEQFF
TRBV29-1 | CSVEDGESYEQYF
TRBV6-5 | CASRNSVQFF
TRBV3-1 | CASSQDLLSFSYEQYF
TRBV28 | CASSFRRSYEQYF
TRBV27 | CASSLAGEGNQPQHF
TRBV28 | CASSWTVTDTQYF
TRBV29-1 | CSVIGQGYYEQYF
TRBV7-9 | CASSDEGQAYNEQFF
TRBV19 | CASSPNIAENTEAFF
TRBV29-1 | CSVEGQGTEAFF
TRBV27 | CASSSGVLYYEQYF
TRBV12-3/TRBV12-4 | CASSLSPGSPDEQFF
TRBV6-2/TRBV6-3 | CASSEDIGHSNEQFF
TRBV20-1 | CSATGDTEAFF
TRBV6-2/TRBV6-3 | CASSYLGRADNTEAFF
TRBV7-8 | CASSFYRLAYEQYF
TRBV6-2/TRBV6-3 | CASSPTGHMNTGELFF
TRBV7-9 | CASSRAGGPHEQFF
TRBV27 | CASSLLAERNTGELFF
TRBV20-1 | CSASKGFNQPQHF
TRBV27 | CASSSLQIQETQYF
TRBV20-1 | CSAAGGVLSSYNEQFF
TRBV4-3 | CASSQDPDRFNEQYF
TRBV7-9 | CASSLLGEGTDTQYF
TRBV12-3/TRBV12-4 | CASSIGTQETQYF
TRBV28 | CASSLTTSDEQYF
TRBV29-1 | CSVEEQPYEQYF
TRBV6-2/TRBV6-3 | CASFSSGPQETQYF
TRBV15 | CATSPGGSGSWGDTQYF
TRBV27 | CATGAGGNQPQHF
TRBV30 | CAWNVRAVSYEQYF
TRBV27 | CASSFSPEGSYEQYF
TRBV5-1 | CASSLEDTQYF
TRBV20-1 | CSAPTRTSGSHGYEQYF
TRBV20-1 | CSAGTGGTEAFF
TRBV9 | CASSEAGGRDEQFF
TRBV5-1 | CARFPRATNEKLFF
TRBV28 | CASSWLRDTNYGYTF
TRBV20-1 | CSARGSPYEQYF
TRBV7-9 | CASSLLRISVSDEQFF
TRBV20-1 | CSARDVSDEKLFF